These 27 T cell receptor beta chains were all obtained from the same sample, sequenced in a study of blood T cell repertoires in COVID-19 (TCRdb year 2020). The method was the immunoSEQ multiplex PCR assay. As stored in TCRdb, this immuneACCESS dataset retains in-frame rearrangements with V and J assigned. A fraction of the clones does not appear; measured against another copy, unresolved V genes explain less than half of the discrepancy, and the remainder lacks a known reason. The sample data list nearly 350,000 clones, and approximately 90% of these were observed just once. In total, the top ten clones hold around 3.5% of the sample. Sequenced input: peripheral blood. These receptors came from a woman aged 18-35 years who had recovered from COVID-19.

Regarding this clone: Germline and junction disagree at one end, which may indicate a read error. The rearrangement links TRBV7-9 to TRBJ1-4; possibly TRBD1 for D (6 bases). The CDR3 consists of 13 residues. Germline V gene data show CDR1 as SEHNR and CDR2 as FQNEAQ (reference sequence). The CDR3 here is CASSESLDSRRDF. As DNA, the CDR3 is TGTGCCAGCAGCGAATCCCTGGACAGCCGGAGAGATTTT.

V is TRBV4-1 and J is TRBJ2-5; TRBD2 agrees at 9 bases. In germline, CDR1 is MGHRA, CDR2 YSYEKL. The CDR3 extends over 16 amino acids. Unmatched junction bases numbered 6, after V lost 3 bases and J lost 1 base. CDR3 region: CASSQSPSGTQETQYF. The CDR3 DNA sequence: TGCGCCAGCAGCCAGTCCCCTAGCGGGACCCAAGAGACCCAGTACTTC.

The V and J genes are TRBV6-5 and TRBJ2-2, with D possibly matching TRBD2 (6 bases). The V end lost 7 bases, the J end lost 3 bases, and 9 bases lay between the germline ends. The CDR3 sequence is 13 residues long. Germline V gene sequence: CDR1 MNHEY, CDR2 SVGAGI. The CDR3 DNA is TGTGCCAGCATCCCGGGGGACACCGGGGAGCTGTTTTTT. Its translation is CASIPGDTGELFF.

This chain links TRBV19 with TRBJ2-1; 8 bases map to TRBD2. The CDR3 sequence is 15 residues long. With 9 bases clipped from V and 3 bases from J, the junction kept 10 bases outside the gene matches. Germline-derived CDR1 and CDR2 are LNHDA and SQIVND (reference sequence). The CDR3 sequence: CASSPGAGDYNEQFF. The CDR3 bases are TGTGCCAGCTCCCCGGGAGCGGGAGACTACAATGAGCAGTTCTTC.

The V call is TRBV5-8, the J call TRBJ2-1; 8 nucleotides agree with TRBD2. V shed 4 bases, J shed 0 bases, and the junction held 3 bases outside the gene matches. CDR3 length: 15 amino acids. Looked up from germline, CDR1 is SGHTS and CDR2 is YDEGEE. The CDR3 sequence: CASSRGGSSYNEQFF. The CDR3 DNA reads TGTGCCAGCAGCCGGGGGGGGAGCTCCTACAATGAGCAGTTCTTC.

The chain is built from TRBV30 and TRBJ1-2, with D uncertain. The CDR3 consists of 12 residues. Germline V lookup: CDR1 GTSNPN, CDR2 SVGIG (reference sequence). V dropped 1 base and J dropped 8 bases, with 11 bases sitting between them. The CDR3 nucleotides are TGTGCCTGGAGTGGCGGCCCTCTAGGCTACACCTTC. It codes for CAWSGGPLGYTF.

As to this clone: Other DNA sequences from this sample encode an identical CDR3 as well. The V gene is TRBV5-6, the J gene TRBJ2-7; weak D call: TRBD2 (5 bases). V was shortened by 4 bases and J by 7 bases, with 12 bases between the two germline ends. Per germline, CDR1 SGHDT and CDR2 YYEEEE. The CDR3 has 12 amino acids. The CDR3 DNA is TGTGCCAGCAGCCTGTGGACGGGGGAGCAGTACGTC. This gives the protein CASSLWTGEQYV.

The rearrangement joins TRBV10-1 to TRBJ2-1, with 9 nucleotides matching TRBD2. Trimming at V came to 4 bases and at J to 9 bases, leaving 7 bases not matched to a gene. The CDR3 is 14 residues long. Germline values: CDR1 WNHNN, CDR2 SYGVQD (reference sequence). The CDR3 is CASSGTSDSSEQFF. The CDR3 DNA reads as TGCGCCAGCAGTGGGACTAGCGACAGTAGTGAGCAGTTCTTC.

J is TRBJ2-5 and V is TRBV7-9; 16 nucleotides align to TRBD2. CDR3 length equals 18 residues. Unmatched junction bases numbered 11, after V lost 5 bases and J lost 5 bases. In germline, CDR1 is SEHNR, CDR2 FQNEAQ (reference sequence). CDR3 DNA sequence: TGTGCCAGCAGCGTAGGGACTAGCGGGAGGGCCTTATGGGAGACCCAGTACTTC. This translates into CASSVGTSGRALWETQYF.

This chain connects TRBV5-5 to TRBJ2-4, with TRBD2 matching 10 bases. V dropped 1 base and J dropped 8; count of bases not matched to a gene: 9. CDR3 size: 16 residues. Germline loops: CDR1 SGHKS, CDR2 YYEKEE (reference sequence). The CDR3 region has the DNA TGTGCCAGCAGCTTGTCCGCAAGCGGGAGGGCGGACATTCAGTACTTC. This encodes CASSLSASGRADIQYF.

In its sample, this clone was seen a few times. V and J are TRBV6-5 and TRBJ1-1, with TRBD1 matching 8 bases. After removal of 3 bases from V and 10 bases from J, the junction contained 16 bases not matched to a gene. From germline, CDR1 is MNHEY and CDR2 SVGAGI. The CDR3 is 16 amino acids. The CDR3 loop is CASSYSDRAAKLGAFF. CDR3 in DNA: TGTGCCAGCAGTTATTCGGACAGGGCGGCCAAACTGGGAGCTTTCTTT.

The chain combines TRBV11-2 with TRBJ2-1; 7 bases fit TRBD2. CDR1 SGHAT and CDR2 FQNNGV come from the germline V gene. The ends lost 1 base at V and 11 bases at J; junction bases unmatched: 11. This CDR3 is 15 amino acids long. CDR3 protein: CASSLGAGGGFQQFF. CDR3 sequence (DNA): TGTGCCAGCAGCTTAGGAGCCGGCGGGGGATTTCAGCAGTTCTTC.

This clone was seen once. J is TRBJ2-7 and V is TRBV13; no clear D. Trimming removed 5 bases from V and 1 base from J, with 21 bases in between. The germline gives CDR1 PRHDT, CDR2 FYEKMQ (reference sequence). The CDR3 is made up of 17 amino acids. CDR3 bases: TGTGCCAGCAGCCAATCGACCACAACTACCAAATCCTACGAGCAGTACGTC. This sequence encodes CASSQSTTTTKSYEQYV.

The chain recombines TRBV9 with TRBJ1-1, with D possibly TRBD1 on 6 matching bases. Germline values: CDR1 SGDLS, CDR2 YYNGEE. The CDR3 extends over 14 amino acids. V was trimmed by 0 bases and J by 1 base, leaving 7 bases between them. CDR3 DNA sequence: TGTGCCAGCAGCGTAGAGGGACAGAACACTGAAGCTTTCTTT. Residues: CASSVEGQNTEAFF.

V usage is TRBV21-1 and J usage is TRBJ2-7; the DNA was not used to check the table's D call, TRBD2. TRBV21-1 is shown as a pseudogene. CDR3 length: 14 amino acids. The CDR3, as DNA: TGTGCCAGCAGCAAAGTCGCCGGGTCGGACGAGCAGTACGTC. Translation gives CASSKVAGSDEQYV.

The chain combines TRBV5-1 with TRBJ2-2; D is possibly TRBD1 (5 bases). This CDR3 has 15 residues. Deletions cut 1 base from V and 5 bases from J, with 12 bases between. CDR1 SGHRS and CDR2 YFSETQ come from the germline V gene. The CDR3 bases are TGCGCCAGCAGCTTGAGTAGGGGCAGTACCGGGGAGCTGTTTTTT. It translates to CASSLSRGSTGELFF.

The rearrangement joins TRBV11-2 to TRBJ2-7, with D possibly matching TRBD1 (5 bases). The germline V gene encodes CDR1 SGHAT and CDR2 FQNNGV. This CDR3 is built from 15 residues. Deletions cut 1 base from V and 3 bases from J, with 13 bases between. Here the CDR3 reads CASSLGVDSYYEQYV. The CDR3 DNA reads TGTGCCAGCAGCTTAGGCGTTGACAGTTACTACGAGCAGTACGTC.

The V and J genes are TRBV10-2 and TRBJ2-3; TRBD1 matches 7 bases. V lost 6 bases and J lost 4; bases outside the gene matches: 4. The CDR3 runs 13 residues. Germline V gene sequence: CDR1 WSHSY, CDR2 SAAADI. CDR3 residues: CASRPQGADTQYF. The CDR3 coding sequence is TGCGCCAGCAGGCCCCAGGGGGCAGATACGCAGTATTTT.

J is TRBJ1-2 and V is TRBV11-3; 7 bases line up with TRBD1. Germline V gene data show CDR1 as SGHNT and CDR2 as YENEEA. The CDR3 has 14 residues. V gave up 5 bases and J gave up 12 bases; unmatched junction bases: 15. This chain's CDR3 is CASSLRTGPLAHTF. The CDR3 DNA follows: TGTGCCAGCAGCCTTCGGACAGGCCCTCTTGCCCACACCTTC.

The chain employs TRBV6-5 and TRBJ2-1; 12 bases match TRBD1. The CDR3 is made up of 15 amino acids. V shed 6 bases, J shed 10 bases, and the junction held 10 bases outside the gene matches. Germline V lookup: CDR1 MNHEY, CDR2 SVGAGI. CDR3 region: CASRGWDRGLGEQFF. Here the CDR3 DNA reads TGTGCCAGCAGGGGGTGGGACAGGGGGCTTGGAGAGCAGTTCTTC.

The chain carries TRBV3-1 (or the pseudogene TRBV3-2) and TRBJ2-5; TRBD2 is a possible D gene (6 bases). Germline V gene data show CDR1 as LGHDT and CDR2 as YNNKEL (reference sequence). V gave up 2 bases and J gave up 4 bases, with 11 bases separating them. This CDR3 contains 14 residues. CDR3 in DNA: TGTGCCAGCAGCCAAAGGGCGGGGATAGAGACCCAGTACTTC. Protein sequence: CASSQRAGIETQYF.

The V call is TRBV6-4, the J call TRBJ2-7, with 12 bases matching TRBD2. Germline V gene data show CDR1 as MRHNA and CDR2 as SNTAGT. Unmatched junction bases numbered 10, after V lost 5 bases and J lost 5 bases. The CDR3 loop spans 16 amino acids. CDR3 loop: CASSRTRLAGDHEQYV. CDR3 in DNA: TGTGCCAGCAGTCGAACACGACTAGCGGGAGACCACGAGCAGTACGTC.

In regard to this clone: Mismatch with germline at one junction end may stem from a read error. V gene TRBV5-6 combines with J gene TRBJ2-5, with a tentative D call TRBD1 (6 bases). CDR1 is SGHDT and CDR2 is YYEEEE in the germline V gene. The CDR3 covers 16 residues. The CDR3: CASSLEGLADREAQYF. The CDR3 nucleotides are TGTGCCAGCAGCTTGGAGGGGCTTGCGGACAGAGAGGCCCAGTACTTC.

This chain joins TRBV5-8 and TRBJ1-2; tentatively, D is TRBD1 (6 bases). V lost 3 bases to trimming and J lost 8 bases, with 17 bases between them. CDR3 length equals 14 residues. Germline V CDR1 and CDR2: SGHTS, YDEGEE. In DNA form, the CDR3 reads TGTGCCAGCAGCTCGAGGGGGGGAGGAGGAGGCTACACCTTC. Protein: CASSSRGGGGGYTF.

The chain links TRBV4-1 to TRBJ1-2; possibly TRBD1 for D (6 bases). V lost 0 bases, J lost 8 bases, and 10 bases lay in between. This CDR3 is built from 13 residues. Germline CDR1 MGHRA, CDR2 YSYEKL. The CDR3 DNA reads as TGCGCCAGCAGCCAAGATCTGGGGGCCGGCTACACCTTC. Translation: CASSQDLGAGYTF.

This chain joins TRBV18 and TRBJ1-1; no firm D call. This CDR3 region has 14 residues. Trimming left V 4 bases short and J 1 base short, with 10 bases between. CDR1 and CDR2 from the germline V gene are KGHSH and LQKENI. CDR3 sequence reads: CASSLTDTNTEAFF. The CDR3 DNA sequence: TGTGCCAGCTCACTTACAGACACGAACACTGAAGCTTTCTTT. Drawing the rest from reference TRBV18 and TRBJ1-1, the complete variable domain is NAGVMQNPRHLVRRRGQEARLRCSPMKGHSHVYWYRQLPEEGLKFMVYLQKENIIDESGMPKERFSAEFPKEGPSILRIQQVVRGDSAAYFCASSLTDTNTEAFFGQGTRLTVV.

The V call is TRBV7-9, the J call TRBJ1-2; possibly TRBD1 for D (5 bases). Germline CDR1 reads SEHNR; CDR2 reads FQNEAQ (reference sequence). This CDR3 region has 16 residues. V was trimmed by 5 bases and J by 0 bases, leaving 16 bases between them. DNA of the CDR3: TGTGCCAGCAGCGAAACGCAGGGTGCAGCTAACTATGGCTACACCTTC. Translation: CASSETQGAANYGYTF.